Listed below are T cell receptor beta chains from one sample, sequenced in a study of cytomegalovirus exposure and HLA in healthy donors. TCRdb's table, derived via immunoSEQ multiplex PCR, lists solely in-frame clones and lacks some. The top ten hold around 1.5% of the sample, which has over 150,000 clones, 75% to 90% seen once. Sequenced material: PBMCs. The receptors were gathered from a man aged 50-59 years in good health and CMV-seronegative. Both conserved end residues are part of each CDR3. A D gene is named only where the DNA matches it firmly. Clone size is not always given. Where it is, it says once, few, many or a class for expanded clones.

v_gene	d_gene	abundance	j_gene	CDR3nt	CDR3aa
TRBV7-9	TRBD2	NA	TRBJ2-7	TGTTCCAGCAGCTTAGGGACTAGCGGGAATAACGAGCAGTACTTC	CSSSLGTSGNNEQYF
TRBV7-2	NA	NA	TRBJ1-1	TGTGCCAGCAGCACCTCAGGGCTGAACACTGAAGCTTTCTTT	CASSTSGLNTEAFF
TRBV4-1	TRBD2	NA	TRBJ2-1	TGCGCCAGCAGCCAAGATCAAAGACGGGGGGGCGGGTCAGGGGAGCAGTTCTTC	CASSQDQRRGGGSGEQFF
TRBV6-5	TRBD1	NA	TRBJ1-6	TGTGCCAGCAGTTACGACAGGGCCGGGTCACCCCTCCACTTT	CASSYDRAGSPLHF
TRBV27	TRBD1	NA	TRBJ1-1	TGTGCCAGCAGTAGCACAGGGGGTACTGAAGCTTTCTTT	CASSSTGGTEAFF
TRBV7-9	NA	NA	TRBJ2-7	TGTGCCAGCAGCCCCGGCCGGGAGCGTCTTCGCGAGCAGTACTTC	CASSPGRERLREQYF
TRBV11-2	TRBD2	once	TRBJ2-1	TGTGCCAGCAGCCGGCGTGGGGAGGGGATATACAATGAGCAGTTCTTC	CASSRRGEGIYNEQFF
TRBV5-6	NA	NA	TRBJ2-1	TGTGCCAGCAGCACCCGTCGACAGGCTGGCTACAATGAGCAGTTCTTC	CASSTRRQAGYNEQFF
TRBV7-8	NA	NA	TRBJ2-7	TGTGCCAGCAGCTCCGGACCGGGCGGTGGACTCGCCGAGCAGTACTTC	CASSSGPGGGLAEQYF
TRBV11-1	TRBD1	NA	TRBJ2-7	TGTGCCAGCAGCTTCCCGACAGGGGGCTCCTACGAGCAGTACTTC	CASSFPTGGSYEQYF
TRBV5-1	TRBD1	NA	TRBJ1-2	TGCGCCAGCAGCTGGACAGGGCAAGCTAACTATGGCTACACCTTC	CASSWTGQANYGYTF
TRBV29-1	TRBD1	NA	TRBJ1-2	TGCAGCGCCGAGGGACAGGGGGACTATGGCTACACCTTC	CSAEGQGDYGYTF
TRBV27	NA	NA	TRBJ2-6	TGTGCCAGCAGTTCAGACAGTACTGGGGCCAACGTCCTGACTTTC	CASSSDSTGANVLTF
TRBV9	NA	NA	TRBJ1-1	TGTGCCAGCAGCGGACGTGACTGGATAAACACTGAAGCTTTCTTT	CASSGRDWINTEAFF
TRBV29-1	TRBD2	NA	TRBJ2-2	TGCAGCGTTAGAGCGGGAGGGGACGGCACCGGGGAGCTGTTTTTT	CSVRAGGDGTGELFF
TRBV6-6	NA	once	TRBJ2-5	TGTGCCAGCAGTTACGAGGCAGCTCAAGAGACCCAGTACTTC	CASSYEAAQETQYF
TRBV19	NA	NA	TRBJ1-2	TGTGCCAGTAGTAGGGGACGGGACACTCAAGGGGCTCGGCATGGCTACACCTTC	CASSRGRDTQGARHGYTF
TRBV4-3	NA	NA	TRBJ1-6	TGCGCCAGCAGCCAAGAGGGCCGGGGGAATAATTCACCCCTCCACTTT	CASSQEGRGNNSPLHF
TRBV18	NA	NA	TRBJ1-1	TGTGCCAGCTCACCCCCTCGCGGTGGGACTCAGGACACTGAAGCTTTCTTT	CASSPPRGGTQDTEAFF
TRBV4-1	NA	NA	TRBJ1-1	TGCGCCAGCAGTCCGTTGGTTGCCTCCGGGACACTGAACACTGAAGCTTTCTTT	CASSPLVASGTLNTEAFF
TRBV7-2	TRBD2	NA	TRBJ2-2	TGTGCCAGCAGCTTCTGGACTAGCGGGAGATTTGGGGAGCTGTTTTTT	CASSFWTSGRFGELFF
TRBV7-2	NA	NA	TRBJ1-1	TGTGCCAGCAGCCCCCAGATAGGCAGGGTGAACACTGAAGCTTTCTTT	CASSPQIGRVNTEAFF
TRBV18	NA	NA	TRBJ2-4	TGTGCCAGCTCACCACTCTTTCCTCGGGCCAAAAACATTCAGTACTTC	CASSPLFPRAKNIQYF
TRBV28	TRBD1	NA	TRBJ2-3	TGTGCCAGCAGTTTGGGTGGACAGGGCCCAGATACGCAGTATTTT	CASSLGGQGPDTQYF
TRBV7-2	TRBD2	NA	TRBJ2-7	TGTGCCAGCAGGGGGGGGGTATCCTACGAGCAGTACTTC	CASRGGVSYEQYF
TRBV21-1	NA	NA	TRBJ1-4	TGTGCCAGCAGCCACAGGGCAACTAATGAAAAACTGTTTTTT	CASSHRATNEKLFF
TRBV5-6	NA	NA	TRBJ1-1	TGTGCCAGCAGCTTTGGGCGGGGAGGGAACACTGAAGCTTTCTTT	CASSFGRGGNTEAFF
TRBV6-1	TRBD2	NA	TRBJ2-7	TGTGCCAGCAGGGGTAGCGGGAGCAACGAGCAGTACTTC	CASRGSGSNEQYF
TRBV18	NA	NA	TRBJ2-7	TGTGCCAGCTCACCTGGCGGGTCTCCATACGAGCAGTACTTC	CASSPGGSPYEQYF
TRBV9	TRBD2	NA	TRBJ2-7	TGTGCCAGCAGCAGAGAAAAGGGGACTAGCGGGGGATGGGAGCAGTACTTC	CASSREKGTSGGWEQYF
TRBV7-2	NA	NA	TRBJ2-3	TGTGCCAGCAGCTTAGCTAGTGTCCTCGGGAGCGGTACGCAGTATTTT	CASSLASVLGSGTQYF
TRBV7-2	NA	NA	TRBJ1-2	TGTGCCAGCAGCTTAGGGTTACAGACCTATGGCTACACCTTC	CASSLGLQTYGYTF
TRBV28	TRBD1	few	TRBJ1-2	TGTGCCAGCAGACCCGGGACAGGTTCCTATGGCTACACCTTC	CASRPGTGSYGYTF
TRBV28	TRBD2	few	TRBJ2-7	TGTGCCAGCAGTTCTCCTAGCGGGACGGGTGAGCAGTACTTC	CASSSPSGTGEQYF
TRBV10-3	TRBD1	NA	TRBJ2-7	TGTGCCATCAGTGAGTCAAGGACAGGTCTCTACGAGCAGTACTTC	CAISESRTGLYEQYF
TRBV2	TRBD2	once	TRBJ2-5	TGTGCCAGCAGAGGGGGACTAGCGGGGGTTGAGACCCAGTACTTC	CASRGGLAGVETQYF